The 16 T cell receptor beta chains reported below all come from one sample, sequenced in a study of identical twins. A single record per CDR3 protein comes from TCRdb applying MiXCR to the 5' RACE reads. The sample lists around 530,000 distinct CDR3 sequences; over 12% were seen once. In addition, the sample was reused for a study of yellow fever vaccine responses in identical twins.

Sequences were obtained from CD4+ T cells sorted from blood. These receptors came from a woman in her late teens or twenties in good health.

This clonotype was seen a handful of times. The V and J genes are TRBV5-5 and TRBJ2-7; 7 positions agree with TRBD1. The length of the CDR3 is 12 residues. Germline V CDR1 and CDR2: SGHKS, YYEKEE (reference sequence). V gave up 4 bases and J gave up 8 bases; unmatched junction bases: 6. The CDR3 reads CASSHKGGQQYF. The DNA of the CDR3 is TGTGCCAGCAGCCACAAAGGGGGCCAGCAGTACTTC.

The rearrangement joins TRBV27 to TRBJ2-1, with 7 positions matching TRBD2. This CDR3 is 17 amino acids long. The V segment lost 6 bases and the J segment 0 bases; nucleotides outside the gene matches: 11. Germline-derived CDR1 and CDR2 are MNHEY and SMNVEV (reference sequence). In DNA form, the CDR3 reads TGTGCCAGCAGCCGACCTTCAGCGGGGAGCTCCTACAATGAGCAGTTCTTC. Its protein is CASSRPSAGSSYNEQFF.

The chain joins TRBV29-1 to TRBJ1-2, with 10 bases identical to TRBD1. Germline CDR1 and CDR2: SQVTM and ANQGSEA. The J segment lost 8 bases and the V segment lost 2 bases, leaving 11 bases of the junction unmatched. The CDR3 has 15 residues. CDR3: CSVEFGGTGERGYTF. Written as DNA, the CDR3 is TGCAGCGTTGAATTCGGTGGGACAGGGGAACGAGGCTACACCTTC.

V and J are TRBV7-2 and TRBJ1-2; 8 nucleotides align to TRBD1. Per germline, CDR1 SGHTA and CDR2 FQGNSA. V trimming: 1 base; J trimming: 6 bases; junction bases outside the gene matches: 10. The CDR3 has 16 amino acids. CDR3 bases: TGTGCCAGCAGCTTAGGGGCGCTGGGGACAGGTCATGGCTACACCTTC. Protein: CASSLGALGTGHGYTF. The full variable domain, rest sourced from reference TRBV7-2 and TRBJ1-2, is GAGVSQSPSNKVTEKGKDVELRCDPISGHTALYWYRQSLGQGLEFLIYFQGNSAPDKSGLPSDRFSAERTGGSVSTLTIQRTQQEDSAVYLCASSLGALGTGHGYTFGSGTRLTVV.

The CDR3 loop is CASSSVPGGVYEQYF. The CDR3 region has the DNA TGCGCCAGCAGCTCCGTTCCAGGGGGCGTCTACGAGCAGTACTTC. The chain links TRBV5-1 to TRBJ2-7; 8 bases line up with TRBD1. Germline V gene sequence: CDR1 SGHRS, CDR2 YFSETQ. The CDR3 runs to 15 residues. V was pared by 3 bases and J by 3 bases, with 8 bases of the junction left unmatched. Full variable domain (outside the CDR3, taken from reference TRBV5-1 and TRBJ2-7): KAGVTQTPRYLIKTRGQQVTLSCSPISGHRSVSWYQQTPGQGLQFLFEYFSETQRNKGNFPGRFSGRQFSNSRSEMNVSTLELGDSALYLCASSSVPGGVYEQYFGPGTRLTVT.

This clonotype occurred many times. The genes are TRBV2 and TRBJ2-1; D is perhaps TRBD2 (6 bases). This CDR3 contains 15 residues. Trimming cost V 1 base and J 9 bases, with 16 bases left between them. CDR1 is SNHLY and CDR2 is FYNNEI in the germline V gene. The CDR3 region has the DNA TGTGCCAGCAGTGAAGTGCGCGGGATAGAGTCTGAGCAGTTCTTC. Translated: CASSEVRGIESEQFF.

The chain carries TRBV4-2 and TRBJ2-1, with D uncertain. V was pared by 0 bases and J by 0 bases, with 9 bases between. The CDR3 sequence is 16 residues long. Germline CDR1 LGHNA, CDR2 YNFKEQ. The CDR3 reads CASSQEIGSSYNEQFF. CDR3 in DNA: TGTGCCAGCAGCCAAGAAATAGGTAGCTCCTACAATGAGCAGTTCTTC.

There are a few counts of this clonotype. This chain links TRBV4-1 with TRBJ2-3, with TRBD1 identical over 9 bases. In germline, CDR1 is MGHRA, CDR2 YSYEKL. The CDR3 covers 15 residues. J was trimmed by 4 bases and V by 5 bases; bases with no gene match: 7. The CDR3 region has the DNA TGCGCCAGCAGCGAACCGGGACAGGGTCCAGATACGCAGTATTTT. As protein: CASSEPGQGPDTQYF.

The chain recombines TRBV4-2 with TRBJ2-1; 12 positions agree with TRBD2. Germline V CDR1 and CDR2: LGHNA, YNFKEQ. CDR3 length equals 17 residues. V dropped 5 bases and J dropped 4; count of bases not matched to a gene: 9. CDR3 in amino acids: CASSARSSGGAYNEQFF. The DNA for the CDR3 is TGTGCCAGCAGCGCCCGCTCTAGCGGGGGGGCATACAATGAGCAGTTCTTC.

A remark on this clonotype: Here the CDR3 omits its conserved ending phenylalanine or tryptophan, so a read error is the likely source. The chain links TRBV5-5 to TRBJ1-5, with D maybe TRBD1 (5 bases). There are 14 residues in the CDR3. The V end was cut by 0 bases, the J end by 1 base, with 5 bases between. CDR1 is SGHKS and CDR2 is YYEKEE in the germline V gene (reference sequence). The CDR3 loop reads CASSLAGSNQPQHY. For the CDR3, the DNA is TGTGCCAGCAGCTTGGCAGGGAGCAATCAGCCCCAGCATTAT.

Only a few counts were recorded for this clonotype. The chain couples TRBV7-9 to TRBJ2-5; the D gene is possibly TRBD1 (5 bases). CDR3 length equals 15 residues. V dropped 0 bases and J dropped 5 bases, with 13 bases sitting between them. Germline V lookup: CDR1 SEHNR, CDR2 FQNEAQ (reference sequence). The CDR3 bases are TGTGCCAGCAGCTTAGCCCCGACAGCCCGGGAGACCCAGTACTTC. Protein product: CASSLAPTARETQYF. Full variable domain (missing parts from reference TRBV7-9 and TRBJ2-5): DTGVSQNPRHKITKRGQNVTFRCDPISEHNRLYWYRQTLGQGPEFLTYFQNEAQLEKSRLLSDRFSAERPKGSFSTLEIQRTEQGDSAMYLCASSLAPTARETQYFGPGTRLLVL.

V gene TRBV4-1 combines with J gene TRBJ1-1, with a weak D call TRBD1 (5 bases). V lost 7 bases and J lost 2, with 14 bases in between. The CDR3 contains 14 residues. Germline V gene data show CDR1 as MGHRA and CDR2 as YSYEKL. The CDR3 DNA sequence: TGCGCCAGCACCACTGGAGGGGTCAACACTGAAGCTTTCTTT. The encoded protein is CASTTGGVNTEAFF.

J is TRBJ2-2 and V is TRBV7-9, with 9 positions matching TRBD2. This CDR3 has 15 amino acids. Unmatched junction bases numbered 4, after V lost 6 bases and J lost 2 bases. Germline-derived CDR1 and CDR2 are SEHNR and FQNEAQ (reference sequence). The CDR3 loop is CASSPLAGNTGELFF. DNA of the CDR3: TGTGCCAGCAGTCCCCTAGCGGGAAACACCGGGGAGCTGTTTTTT.

This clonotype was observed a few times. The chain joins TRBV2 to TRBJ2-6, with 8 bases fitting TRBD1. CDR1 and CDR2 from the germline V gene are SNHLY and FYNNEI. J was trimmed by 0 bases and V by 5 bases; bases with no gene match: 6. This CDR3 comprises 17 residues. CDR3 DNA sequence: TGTGCCAGCAGTCGGGACAGGCCCAGCTCTGGGGCCAACGTCCTGACTTTC. Translated, it gives CASSRDRPSSGANVLTF.

V gene TRBV5-1 combines with J gene TRBJ1-1, with no clear D. This CDR3 has 13 amino acids. Germline V gene sequence: CDR1 SGHRS, CDR2 YFSETQ. Trimming shortened V by 9 bases and J by 0 bases, and 12 bases separated the two germline ends. The CDR3 DNA sequence: TGCGCCACTGCGGTCCAGCTGAACACTGAAGCTTTCTTT. Amino acid sequence: CATAVQLNTEAFF. Full variable domain (rest looked up from reference TRBV5-1 and TRBJ1-1): KAGVTQTPRYLIKTRGQQVTLSCSPISGHRSVSWYQQTPGQGLQFLFEYFSETQRNKGNFPGRFSGRQFSNSRSEMNVSTLELGDSALYLCATAVQLNTEAFFGQGTRLTVV.

The chain links TRBV10-3 to TRBJ1-1; TRBD1 is a possible D gene (6 bases). V lost 8 bases and J lost 10, with 29 bases in between. CDR1 and CDR2 from the germline V gene are ENHRY and SYGVKD. The CDR3 has 16 residues. The CDR3 DNA is TGTGCCATCGGCGGACAGCGCGACGGGGCCATCTTGGTAGCTTTCTTT. It yields the protein CAIGGQRDGAILVAFF.